The TCR beta chain under discussion was sequenced for a study of identical twins. TCRdb itself ran the 5' RACE reads through MiXCR, one entry per CDR3 protein. This table holds some 660,000 distinct CDR3 sequences, less than 10% found once. In this sample, this clonotype turned up a few times. The antigen is not known. An end of the junction does not agree with germline; a read error may underlie this. In germline, CDR1 is LGHDT, CDR2 YNNKEL (reference sequence). The CDR3 is made up of 15 amino acids. Study-wide results and limits: Not following the same donors, the study drew its conclusions from cross-sectional statistical analysis. Cord blood beta clonotypes that were abundant carried fewer insertions, and memory repertoires showed no such trend.

These data are also associated with another study on yellow fever vaccine responses in identical twins.

The genes are TRBV3-1 and TRBJ2-3; tentatively, D is TRBD1 or TRBD2 (5 bases each). Sequenced input: PBMCs. The TCR was taken from a woman aged 18-29 years in good health. The CDR3 DNA is TGTGCCAGCTGCCAATCTGGGTGGGGGACAGATACGCAGTATTTT. Its translation is CASCQSGWGTDTQYF.